This record concerns one T cell receptor (beta chain) sequence. The data derive from a study of shared clonotypes between healthy human individuals. This CDR3 has 15 residues. Germline V CDR1 and CDR2: SGDLS, YYNGEE. Losses at the gene ends were 3 bases for V and 4 bases for J; bases not matched to a gene: 3. Sequencing used immunoSEQ multiplex PCR; TCRdb keeps in-frame clones, though not all of them. The sample has about 1 million clones, about 70% seen once. This clonotype originated in a young man in good health. The V and J genes are TRBV9 and TRBJ2-3; 12 bases match TRBD2. The specimen was memory CD4+ T cells sorted from blood. Sample subset: CD45RA-negative fraction. CDR3 coding DNA: TGTGCCAGCAGCGAATCTAGCGGGAGGGCAGATACGCAGTATTTT. It yields the protein CASSESSGRADTQYF.